The entry below gives a single T cell receptor (beta chain) sequence along with its context. This sample was taken from a study of blood T cell repertoires in COVID-19. Some clones are missing from TCRdb's copy, which holds only in-frame ones; the method was immunoSEQ multiplex PCR. The sample includes 180,000 or so clones, around 87% of them seen just once. This TCR was recovered from a man aged 18-30 years with acute or convalescent COVID-19. Material for sequencing was peripheral blood.

Here the CDR3 DNA reads TGTGCCAGCAGCTTAGAGTCTTCCGGGACAGGGTTCGACTATGGCTACACCTTC. This sequence encodes CASSLESSGTGFDYGYTF. The chain joins TRBV11-3 to TRBJ1-2, with TRBD1 identical over 9 bases. CDR3 size: 18 residues. With 0 bases clipped from V and 3 bases from J, the junction kept 11 bases outside the gene matches. From germline, CDR1 is SGHNT and CDR2 YENEEA.